These T cell receptor beta chains were read from a single sample in a study of human versus mouse CDR3 diversity and MHC coevolution. Profiling relied on immunoSEQ multiplex PCR, and the TCRdb table lists in-frame clones only, not all of them. The sample holds tens of thousands of clones; 94% are singletons and the top ten take approximately 17%. Sequencing was carried out using naive CD4+ T cells from blood. The receptors originated from a person aged 55-75 years in good health. The CDR3 runs from the conserved cysteine through the conserved F or W. The D gene is left open where the match is weak. The size of a clone is reported for some rows only, either as once, few or many, or as a class for expanded clones.

j_call clone_size d_call v_call cdr3_nt cdr3_aa
TRBJ2-3 - TRBD1 TRBV25-1 TGTGCCAGCAGACCTACAGGGGGAGATACGCAGTATTTT CASRPTGGDTQYF
TRBJ2-5 - - TRBV7-9 TGTGCCAGCAGCTTATCACAGGCGTACCAAGAGACCCAGTACTTC CASSLSQAYQETQYF
TRBJ1-4 - TRBD1 TRBV7-8 TGTGCCAGCAGCCGTACGGGACAGGGGAGGGAAAAACTGTTTTTT CASSRTGQGREKLFF
TRBJ1-1 once TRBD1 TRBV11-2 TGTGCCAGCAGCTTGGGACAGGGTGTCACTGAAGCTTTCTTT CASSLGQGVTEAFF
TRBJ1-1 - TRBD1 TRBV27 TGTGCCAGCTCCGGGACAGCGAACACTGAAGCTTTCTTT CASSGTANTEAFF
TRBJ1-6 - TRBD1 TRBV4-2 TGTGCCAGCAGCCAAGAGGGGGGACAGCAAAATTCACCCCTCCACTTT CASSQEGGQQNSPLHF
TRBJ1-5 - TRBD1 TRBV6-1 TGTGCCAGCAGTGGACGCGGGACAGGGGGGAATCAGCCCCAGCATTTT CASSGRGTGGNQPQHF
TRBJ2-7 - TRBD2 TRBV19 TGTGCCAGTAGTATTGGTATAGCGGGATCCTACGAGCAGTACTTC CASSIGIAGSYEQYF
TRBJ2-1 - TRBD2 TRBV20-1 TGCAGCCCTAGACGGGGGGGGGAGCAGTTCTTC CSPRRGGEQFF
TRBJ2-3 - TRBD2 TRBV7-8 TGTGCCAGCAGCTTAACTGTGCTAGCGGGGATTAGCACAGATACGCAGTATTTT CASSLTVLAGISTDTQYF
TRBJ1-3 - - TRBV30 TGTGCCTGGAGGGAGTTGGGGCTATATGGAAACACCATATATTTT CAWRELGLYGNTIYF
TRBJ1-1 - - TRBV19 TGTGCCAGTAGTGTCCGGGGAACTGAAGCTTTCTTT CASSVRGTEAFF
TRBJ1-1 - - TRBV27 TGTGCCAGCAGTTTTCGACGGACAAACACTGAAGCTTTCTTT CASSFRRTNTEAFF
TRBJ2-3 - - TRBV10-3 TGTGCCATCAGATCCCGGGACACACTCGGTGGAACAGATACGCAGTATTTT CAIRSRDTLGGTDTQYF
TRBJ1-6 - TRBD1 TRBV6-1 TGTGCCAGCAGTGAAAGACAGGGTGGGTCCTATAATTCACCCCTCCACTTT CASSERQGGSYNSPLHF
TRBJ2-7 - TRBD2 TRBV15 TGTGCCACCAGCAGAGATAGTAGGCGTCTAGCGGGCTACGAGCAGTACTTC CATSRDSRRLAGYEQYF
TRBJ2-7 - TRBD2 TRBV5-1 TGCGCCAGCAGCACCCTAGCGGGGAGCTACGAGCAGTACTTC CASSTLAGSYEQYF
TRBJ1-1 - - TRBV10-2 TGCGCCAGCAGTGAACCCCAAGCAGACACAGCTTTCTTT CASSEPQADTAFF
TRBJ2-7 - TRBD1 TRBV10-2 TGCGCCAGCAGTCCGGACAGGAGATGGGGCGAGCAGTACTTC CASSPDRRWGEQYF
TRBJ2-2 - - TRBV5-1 TGCGCCAGCAGGCCCCCAGGCGCGAACACCGGGGAGCTGTTTTTT CASRPPGANTGELFF
TRBJ2-3 - - TRBV19 TGTGCCAGTACCGGTGTTGGGGGGAGAGGGGTCTTCGAAGATACGCAGTATTTT CASTGVGGRGVFEDTQYF
TRBJ1-2 - TRBD1 TRBV28 TGTGCCAGCAGTTTTATTTCCGAGGGGGCGAATAACTATGGCTACACCTTC CASSFISEGANNYGYTF
TRBJ2-3 - TRBD2 TRBV6-5 TGTGCCAGCAGAACCACTAGCGGGAGTTCAGATACGCAGTATTTT CASRTTSGSSDTQYF
TRBJ2-7 - TRBD2 TRBV2 TGTGCCAGCAGAGGGCTAGCGGGTCTTGGGGGGCAGTACTTC CASRGLAGLGGQYF
TRBJ1-1 - - TRBV4-1 TGCGCCAGCAGCCCGAGCGGGCTGGGGGAAAAAGCTTTCTTT CASSPSGLGEKAFF
TRBJ1-5 - - TRBV7-8 TGTGCCAGCAGCTTAGGAGCTAGCCAGCCCCAGCATTTT CASSLGASQPQHF
TRBJ2-2 once TRBD2 TRBV5-1 TGCGCCAGCAGCTTAGGAGCGGGAGGGCCCGGGGAGCTGTTTTTT CASSLGAGGPGELFF
TRBJ1-2 - - TRBV28 TGTGCCAGCTACCAGGCGTATGGCTACACCTTC CASYQAYGYTF
TRBJ1-3 - - TRBV30 TGTGCCGGTTACAGGGTTGTGGATGTAGCTAGCTCTGGAAACACCATATATTTT CAGYRVVDVASSGNTIYF
TRBJ2-3 - TRBD2 TRBV7-3 TGTGCCAGCAGCCGCGGACTAGCGGGAGTCGAACCAGATACGCAGTATTTT CASSRGLAGVEPDTQYF
TRBJ2-7 - TRBD2 TRBV9 TGTGCCAGCAGCGTAGCTCCTAGCGGTTCCTACGAGCAGTACTTC CASSVAPSGSYEQYF
TRBJ2-1 - - TRBV10-1 TGCGCCAGCAGTGGGGGACAATCCCGTGAGCAGTTCTTC CASSGGQSREQFF
TRBJ2-1 - TRBD2 TRBV19 TGTGCCAGTAGTGCCACCGGGACTAGGGGATACAATGAGCAGTTCTTC CASSATGTRGYNEQFF
TRBJ2-2 - TRBD1 TRBV14 TGTGCCAGCAGCCAAGCGATATCGTCTGGGACAGGGGGCCCCGGGGAGCTGTTTTTT CASSQAISSGTGGPGELFF
TRBJ2-7 - TRBD1 TRBV30 TGTGCCTGGACAGGGGGAACCTACGAGCAGTACTTC CAWTGGTYEQYF
TRBJ2-5 - TRBD1 TRBV28 TGTGCCAGCAGTCCTCGGGACAGGGCTGTGGAGACCCAGTACTTC CASSPRDRAVETQYF
TRBJ1-3 - - TRBV6-1 TGTGCCACCGGGACATCTGGAAACACCATATATTTT CATGTSGNTIYF
TRBJ2-7 - - TRBV2 TGTGCCAGCAGTCCGATCGGGTCAGACCTCCACTTC CASSPIGSDLHF
TRBJ2-5 - - TRBV6-6 TGTGCCAGCAGTTACCAGGGCGTACAAGAGACCCAGTACTTC CASSYQGVQETQYF
TRBJ2-7 - - TRBV5-5 TGTGCCAGCAGACAACAGGTGGGCGAGCAGTACTTC CASRQQVGEQYF
TRBJ2-5 - TRBD1 TRBV19 TGTGCCAGTAGTCCTCGGGACAGGGGCCAAGAGACCCAGTACTTC CASSPRDRGQETQYF
TRBJ2-7 - - TRBV6-5 TGTGCCAGCAGTTACTCGAGACGGGGCTCCTACGAGCAGTACTTC CASSYSRRGSYEQYF
TRBJ2-7 - - TRBV5-1 TGCGCCAGCAGCTTGGCCACGACACGGTACGAGCAGTACTTC CASSLATTRYEQYF
TRBJ2-3 - - TRBV23-1 TGCGCCAGCAGTCAATCCCCCAGCGGGAGCACAGATACGCAGTATTTT CASSQSPSGSTDTQYF
TRBJ2-1 - TRBD2 TRBV2 TGTGCCAGCAGCCAACGGGGACTAGCATCGAATAACTACAATGAGCAGTTCTTC CASSQRGLASNNYNEQFF
TRBJ2-7 - TRBD1 TRBV10-3 TGTGCCATCAGCCCAAGGACAGGGCTCTCCTACGAGCAGTACTTC CAISPRTGLSYEQYF
TRBJ2-3 - TRBD2 TRBV7-2 TGTGCCAGCAGCTCCCGGCGGGCGGCGGGAGTTGGCGATACGCAGTATTTT CASSSRRAAGVGDTQYF
TRBJ2-7 - TRBD1 TRBV7-3 TGTGCCAGCAGCCCCGACAGGGACTACGAGCAGTACTTC CASSPDRDYEQYF
TRBJ1-2 - - TRBV6-5 TGTGCCAGCAGGGTCGCAGGGACTAACTATGGCTACACCTTC CASRVAGTNYGYTF
TRBJ1-1 - TRBD1 TRBV11-3 TGTGCCAGCAGCTTCGGGACAGCTATTAACACTGAAGCTTTCTTT CASSFGTAINTEAFF
TRBJ2-1 - TRBD1 TRBV5-5 TGTGCCAGCAGCTTACGGACAGGGGGCGCGTTCTACAATGAGCAGTTCTTC CASSLRTGGAFYNEQFF